This record covers a single T cell receptor (beta chain). This entry is derived from a study of T cell changes during pregnancy in multiple sclerosis. The method was immunoSEQ multiplex PCR; TCRdb's version includes in-frame clones alone and lacks a portion of them. This sample yields tens of thousands of clones, of which 90% to 95% are seen a single time; approximately 0.93% belongs to the top ten. CDR3 length: 15 residues. With 5 bases removed from V and 7 bases from J, the gap between germline ends came to 18 bases. From germline, CDR1 is SEHNR and CDR2 FQNEAQ (reference sequence). Specimen: peripheral blood, collected in the first trimester of pregnancy. The source of this sequence is a female donor with multiple sclerosis, enrolled in a pregnancy study. This chain uses TRBV7-9 with TRBJ2-4; TRBD2 is a possible D gene (6 bases). The DNA of the CDR3 is TGTGCCAGCAGCCCTTATCCCGGGAGTGGGAACATTCAGTACTTC. Residues: CASSPYPGSGNIQYF.